This TCR beta chain comes out of a study of blood T cells in healthy people across ages. Study details: About one barcoded beta molecule per two T cells was captured by template switching.

Germline V gene data show CDR1 as SGDLS and CDR2 as YYNGEE. The germline V and J ends were trimmed by 8 bases and 6 bases, with 12 bases remaining between them. CDR3 size: 11 residues. This clonotype was counted many times. The antigen remains undetermined. The authors ran a second PCR of about 7 to 12 cycles using a sample-barcoded 5' primer and a J-beta primer mix. MiXCR, run by TCRdb on the 5' RACE reads, gives a single entry per CDR3 protein. In the table there are about 730,000 distinct CDR3 sequences, around 46% of which are singletons. Study-wide points: Donors of long life had a larger count of naive CD4+ cells and greater diversity than aged donors. Naive T cell percentage by flow cytometry tracked strongly with beta diversity.

The chain has TRBV9 and TRBJ2-7, with a tentative D call TRBD1 (6 bases). Specimen: blood. The clonotype comes from a woman aged 55-69 years in good health. In DNA, the CDR3 is TGTGCCAGGTACAGGGTAGGCGAGCAGTACTTC. Amino acids: CARYRVGEQYF. The full variable domain, rest sourced from reference TRBV9 and TRBJ2-7, is DSGVTQTPKHLITATGQRVTLRCSPRSGDLSVYWYQQSLDQGLQFLIQYYNGEERAKGNILERFSAQQFPDLHSELNLSSLELGDSALYFCARYRVGEQYFGPGTRLTVT.